Sequencing of this TCR beta chain was carried out in a study of somatic mutations in cytotoxic T cells in rheumatoid arthritis. General study results and limits: Compared with age-matched healthy controls, rheumatoid arthritis patients did not differ significantly in CD8+ T-cell clonality.

CDR3 length: 16 amino acids. Germline CDR1 LGHNA, CDR2 YNFKEQ. Trimming removed 2 bases at V and 1 base at J, with 14 bases between. Comment on this clone: No antigen is known for it.

TCRdb keeps only in-frame clones here, not all; method: immunoSEQ multiplex PCR. In the table there are 15,000 to 20,000 clones, over 75% of which are singletons. The sequenced material came from CD8+ T cells sorted from blood. The TCR sequence derives from an adult with rheumatoid arthritis. The chain couples TRBV4-2 to TRBJ1-1, with a tentative D call TRBD1 (6 bases). This CDR3 reads CASSQIRTDWNTEAFF. CDR3 bases: TGTGCCAGCAGCCAAATACGGACAGATTGGAACACTGAAGCTTTCTTT.